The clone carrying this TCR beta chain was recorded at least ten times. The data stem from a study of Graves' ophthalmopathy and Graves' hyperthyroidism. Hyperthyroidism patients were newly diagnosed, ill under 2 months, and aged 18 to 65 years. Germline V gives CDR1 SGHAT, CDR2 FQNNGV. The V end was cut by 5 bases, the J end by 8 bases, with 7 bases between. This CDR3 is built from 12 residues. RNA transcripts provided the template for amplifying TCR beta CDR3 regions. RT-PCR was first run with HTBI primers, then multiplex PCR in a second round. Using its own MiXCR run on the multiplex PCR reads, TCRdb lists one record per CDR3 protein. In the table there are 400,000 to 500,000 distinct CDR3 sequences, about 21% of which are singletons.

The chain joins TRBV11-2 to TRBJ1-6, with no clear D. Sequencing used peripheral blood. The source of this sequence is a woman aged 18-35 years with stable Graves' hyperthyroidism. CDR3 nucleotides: TGTGCCAGCAGCCTATACGATTCACCCCTCCACTTT. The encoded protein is CASSLYDSPLHF.